The clone carrying this T cell receptor (beta chain) was observed at least ten times. Its antigen is not identified. Template switching (which added a universal primer site) was used, and cDNA carried unique molecular identifiers. TCRdb itself ran the 5' RACE reads through MiXCR, one entry per CDR3 protein. The profile shows roughly 290,000 distinct CDR3 sequences, 8.5% to 9.5% of them singletons. The sample comes from a study of identical twins. Study results and caveats: Sequences that were out-of-frame, alpha and twin-shared displayed an excess of low generation probability. For out-of-frame beta sequences, excess twin sharing was weaker. Cord blood beta clonotypes that were abundant carried fewer insertions, and memory repertoires showed no such trend.

These same records also appear under a second study, on yellow fever vaccine responses in identical twins.

Sequences were obtained from CD8+ T cells sorted from blood. This receptor was taken from a young woman in good health.

The CDR3 loop is CASSLAEGTNEQFF. The CDR3 DNA reads as TGCGCCAGCAGCTTGGCTGAAGGGACCAATGAGCAGTTCTTC. The rearrangement uses TRBV5-1 and TRBJ2-1, with D possibly called TRBD1 or TRBD2 (5 bases each). Germline CDR1 reads SGHRS; CDR2 reads YFSETQ. V lost 0 bases and J 6 bases, leaving 10 bases between the germline ends. CDR3 length equals 14 residues.